This note documents a single T cell receptor beta chain sequence. The data stem from a study of cytomegalovirus exposure and HLA in healthy donors. The CDR3 extends over 13 amino acids. Trimming removed 7 bases from V and 0 bases from J, with 9 bases in between. Germline values: CDR1 SQVTM, CDR2 ANQGSEA. The repertoire was sequenced with immunoSEQ multiplex PCR; TCRdb's copy has only in-frame clones and lacks some. Here the sample spans 150,000 to 200,000 clones, about 82% being singletons. V and J are TRBV29-1 and TRBJ1-4, with no clear D. This sequence was found in a man aged 25 to 40 in good health and CMV-seropositive. The sample was PBMCs. Here the CDR3 DNA reads TGCAGCGGGACGGGATCAACTAATGAAAAACTGTTTTTT. Translation gives CSGTGSTNEKLFF.